The 32 T cell receptor beta chains presented below share a single source sample, sequenced in a study of response to subunit inactivated influenza vaccine. TCRdb fed the RT-PCR reads into MiXCR, producing one record per CDR3 protein. The sample consists of about 530,000 distinct CDR3 sequences, around 11% of them appearing once. Here the sequenced sample was PBMCs from blood, taken on the day of vaccination. Source of these receptors: a man aged 50 or older who received an inactivated influenza vaccine.

This clonotype was observed a handful of times. V gene TRBV5-1 combines with J gene TRBJ2-2; 8 bases are a match to TRBD2. The CDR3 is 15 amino acids. Losses at the gene ends were 3 bases for V and 4 bases for J; bases not matched to a gene: 5. CDR1 is SGHRS and CDR2 is YFSETQ in the germline V gene. The CDR3 protein is CASSYTSGFTGELFF. DNA for the CDR3: TGCGCCAGCAGCTACACTAGCGGTTTCACCGGGGAGCTGTTTTTT.

This clonotype showed up many times. The rearrangement links TRBV5-5 to TRBJ2-2; 7 bases agree with TRBD2. V gave up 4 bases and J gave up 4 bases; unmatched junction bases: 7. The CDR3 is made up of 15 amino acids. CDR1 and CDR2 (germline): SGHKS, YYEKEE (reference sequence). CDR3 nucleotide sequence: TGTGCCAGCAGCCGACGGTTAGCGGGCACCGGGGAGCTGTTTTTT. Its translation: CASSRRLAGTGELFF. The complete variable domain, with remaining parts taken from reference TRBV5-5 and TRBJ2-2, reads DAGVTQSPTHLIKTRGQQVTLRCSPISGHKSVSWYQQVLGQGPQFIFQYYEKEERGRGNFPDRFSARQFPNYSSELNVNALLLGDSALYLCASSRRLAGTGELFFGEGSRLTVL.

The chain uses TRBV6-5 and TRBJ2-7, with D perhaps given as TRBD1 or TRBD2 (5 bases each). Germline lookup yields CDR1 MNHEY and CDR2 SVGAGI. CDR3 length equals 12 residues. The germline V and J ends were trimmed by 6 bases and 6 bases, with 12 bases remaining between them. CDR3 DNA: TGTGCCAGCAGCTCCACCGGGACCGAGCAGTACTTC. Translation: CASSSTGTEQYF.

This clonotype showed up many times. V is TRBV20-1 and J is TRBJ2-3; TRBD2 might be the D (5 bases). Germline V CDR1 and CDR2: DFQATT, SNEGSKA (reference sequence). This CDR3 is built from 15 residues. Deletions cut 0 bases from V and 2 bases from J, with 12 bases between. The CDR3 loop is CSARDTREITDTQYF. CDR3 nucleotides: TGCAGTGCTAGAGATACGAGGGAGATCACAGATACGCAGTATTTT.

CDR3 sequence reads: CASIQAGSGANVLTF. CDR3 DNA: TGTGCCAGCATCCAAGCGGGGTCTGGGGCCAACGTCCTGACTTTC. The V gene is TRBV6-1, the J gene TRBJ2-6, with 7 bases lining up with TRBD2. The V segment lost 7 bases and the J segment 1 base; nucleotides outside the gene matches: 4. The CDR3 sequence is 15 residues long. Germline V gene data show CDR1 as MNHNS and CDR2 as SASEGT.

The chain uses TRBV18 and TRBJ2-3, with 10 bases fitting TRBD2. CDR1 KGHSH and CDR2 LQKENI come from the germline V gene. The CDR3 has 15 amino acids. The ends lost 4 bases at V and 5 bases at J; junction bases unmatched: 6. The CDR3 protein is CASSRLAGVRDTQYF. The CDR3 DNA is TGTGCCAGCTCACGCCTAGCGGGAGTGAGAGATACGCAGTATTTT. Together with reference TRBV18 and TRBJ2-3, the CDR3 gives the full variable domain: NAGVMQNPRHLVRRRGQEARLRCSPMKGHSHVYWYRQLPEEGLKFMVYLQKENIIDESGMPKERFSAEFPKEGPSILRIQQVVRGDSAAYFCASSRLAGVRDTQYFGPGTRLTVL.

This clonotype was picked up many times. J is TRBJ2-7 and V is TRBV7-2; D possibly corresponds to TRBD1 (6 bases). The CDR3 is made up of 14 amino acids. V was pared by 3 bases and J by 0 bases, with 9 bases between. Germline V lookup: CDR1 SGHTA, CDR2 FQGNSA. CDR3 residues: CASSFDRSSYEQYF. The DNA of the CDR3 is TGTGCCAGCAGCTTCGACAGGAGCTCCTACGAGCAGTACTTC.

This chain links TRBV5-1 with TRBJ2-7; tentative D call: TRBD1 (5 bases). This CDR3 spans 18 amino acids. Germline-derived CDR1 and CDR2 are SGHRS and YFSETQ. Trimming removed 6 bases at V and 0 bases at J, with 25 bases between. DNA for the CDR3: TGCGCCAGCACCCCCCACTTATCTTACAGGACCATCTCCTACGAGCAGTACTTC. Its protein is CASTPHLSYRTISYEQYF.

The chain uses TRBV7-2 and TRBJ1-2; D unresolved. Germline V gene data show CDR1 as SGHTA and CDR2 as FQGNSA. Trimming left V 5 bases short and J 0 bases short, with 13 bases between. CDR3 length: 15 residues. CDR3 protein: CASSPTIQANYGYTF. The CDR3 coding sequence is TGTGCCAGCAGCCCCACGATCCAAGCTAACTATGGCTACACCTTC.

This clonotype has ten or more counts. The chain employs TRBV5-1 and TRBJ2-1; D remains ambiguous. Trimming stripped 0 bases from V and 0 bases from J, with 7 bases between. Looked up from germline, CDR1 is SGHRS and CDR2 is YFSETQ. This CDR3 contains 15 residues. CDR3 residues: CASSLAQSSYNEQFF. For the CDR3, the DNA is TGCGCCAGCAGCTTGGCTCAGAGCTCCTACAATGAGCAGTTCTTC.

This clonotype turned up a few times. The chain links TRBV24-1 to TRBJ2-1; 9 bases map to TRBD1. Per germline, CDR1 KGHDR and CDR2 SFDVKD. J was trimmed by 3 bases and V by 4 bases; bases with no gene match: 3. The CDR3 consists of 15 residues. The CDR3 DNA is TGTGCCACCAGTGACCCGGGACAGGGCTACAATGAGCAGTTCTTC. This sequence encodes CATSDPGQGYNEQFF.

The chain links TRBV24-1 to TRBJ2-1; 8 bases line up with TRBD1. This CDR3 is built from 15 residues. The ends lost 4 bases at V and 5 bases at J; junction bases unmatched: 6. CDR1 and CDR2 from the germline V gene are KGHDR and SFDVKD. For the CDR3, the DNA is TGTGCCACCAGTGAATCGGGACAGGTTAACAATGAGCAGTTCTTC. This sequence encodes CATSESGQVNNEQFF.

This clonotype was counted ten times or more. The chain is built from TRBV3-1 and TRBJ2-5, with a tentative D call TRBD1 (5 bases). CDR3 size: 13 residues. CDR1 is LGHDT, CDR2 YNNKEL, per germline (reference sequence). V was shortened by 2 bases and J by 2 bases, with 6 bases between the two germline ends. CDR3 coding DNA: TGTGCCAGCAGCCAAAGGGGACAAGAGACCCAGTACTTC. Its translation is CASSQRGQETQYF.

This clonotype was detected a few times. The V gene is TRBV7-8, the J gene TRBJ2-7; D might be TRBD1 or TRBD2, each matching 5 bases. Germline V gene sequence: CDR1 SGHVS, CDR2 FQNEAQ. The CDR3 totals 14 residues. Trimming left V 7 bases short and J 3 bases short, with 16 bases between. The CDR3 sequence is CASTPGTHIYEQYF. The CDR3 bases are TGTGCCAGCACCCCCGGGACCCACATCTACGAGCAGTACTTC.

In this sample, this clonotype turned up many times. This rearrangement joins TRBV7-2 to TRBJ2-7; D not certain. Trimming removed 7 bases at V and 2 bases at J, with 15 bases between. Germline V gene lookup returns CDR1 SGHTA and CDR2 FQGNSA. This CDR3 spans 14 amino acids. The CDR3 sequence is CASNSRYNPYEQYF. The CDR3 bases are TGTGCCAGCAACTCTAGGTACAACCCCTACGAGCAGTACTTC. The whole variable domain, filled in from reference TRBV7-2 and TRBJ2-7, reads GAGVSQSPSNKVTEKGKDVELRCDPISGHTALYWYRQSLGQGLEFLIYFQGNSAPDKSGLPSDRFSAERTGGSVSTLTIQRTQQEDSAVYLCASNSRYNPYEQYFGPGTRLTVT.

The CDR3 bases are TGCAGTGCGAGTCGGGACGCAAGCTCCTACAATGAGCAGTTCTTC. This encodes CSASRDASSYNEQFF. The genes are TRBV20-1 and TRBJ2-1; D possibly uses TRBD1 or TRBD2 (5 bases each). CDR3 size: 15 residues. The V and J ends lost 6 bases and 0 bases respectively, with 15 bases between them. The germline V gene encodes CDR1 DFQATT and CDR2 SNEGSKA (reference sequence).

This clonotype turned up a few times. The V call is TRBV25-1, the J call TRBJ2-2, with 7 bases matching TRBD1. V dropped 2 bases and J dropped 0; count of bases not matched to a gene: 9. The CDR3 has 18 amino acids. CDR1 and CDR2 (germline): MGHDK, SYGVNS. The CDR3 bases are TGTGCCAGCAGTGAACGGGACAGAAAAAGATCGAACACCGGGGAGCTGTTTTTT. As protein: CASSERDRKRSNTGELFF.

This clonotype has a handful of counts. The chain combines TRBV10-2 with TRBJ2-1; D is perhaps TRBD2 (6 bases). The CDR3 length is 12 residues. V was shortened by 10 bases and J by 6 bases, with 13 bases between the two germline ends. CDR1 and CDR2 from the germline V gene are WSHSY and SAAADI. The CDR3 DNA sequence: TGCGCCACCTGGGACTCTCCCAATGAGCAGTTCTTC. Translated: CATWDSPNEQFF.

The table lists this clonotype with a few counts. This chain uses TRBV6-2 or TRBV6-3 with TRBJ2-3; 7 bases agree with TRBD2. CDR1 MNHEY and CDR2 SVGEGT come from the germline V gene. V shed 6 bases and J 4 bases; nucleotides not matched to a gene: 4. The CDR3 covers 13 residues. The CDR3 DNA sequence: TGTGCCAGCAGCAGACTAGCATCAGATACGCAGTATTTT. Its translation: CASSRLASDTQYF.

The chain joins TRBV28 to TRBJ2-7; D is unresolved. The germline gives CDR1 MDHEN, CDR2 SYDVKM. The CDR3 is made up of 15 amino acids. V gave up 2 bases and J gave up 1 base, with 12 bases separating them. CDR3 bases: TGTGCCAGCAGTTTAATGGTGACGCTGTCCTACGAGCAGTACTTC. Protein product: CASSLMVTLSYEQYF.

This clonotype has more than one count but fewer than ten. The chain has TRBV27 and TRBJ2-5, with no clear D. From germline, CDR1 is MNHEY and CDR2 SMNVEV (reference sequence). The CDR3 has 12 amino acids. V was pared by 6 bases and J by 6 bases, with 11 bases between. The CDR3 spells CASRVGTKTQYF. DNA for the CDR3: TGTGCCAGCAGGGTGGGTACGAAGACCCAGTACTTC.

This clonotype was seen only a few times. The gene calls are TRBV12-3 or TRBV12-4 and TRBJ1-1, with a weak D call TRBD1 (6 bases). V was trimmed by 4 bases and J by 0 bases, leaving 12 bases between them. The CDR3 extends over 15 amino acids. The CDR3: CASSSRTVMNTEAFF. CDR3 DNA sequence: TGTGCCAGCAGTTCCCGGACAGTCATGAACACTGAAGCTTTCTTT.

This clonotype appeared a few times. The chain couples TRBV28 to TRBJ2-3, with 13 bases fitting TRBD2. The CDR3 extends over 19 amino acids. J gave up 0 bases and V 3 bases, and 9 bases lay outside the gene matches. CDR1 MDHEN and CDR2 SYDVKM come from the germline V gene. The CDR3 reads CASSFTPRTSGGSTDTQYF. CDR3 bases: TGTGCCAGCAGTTTCACTCCCCGGACTAGCGGGGGTAGCACAGATACGCAGTATTTT.

This clonotype was counted a few times. The V gene is TRBV4-2, the J gene TRBJ1-6; TRBD1 might be the D (6 bases). The germline gives CDR1 LGHNA, CDR2 YNFKEQ. Trimming removed 1 base from V and 11 bases from J, with 15 bases in between. The CDR3 is made up of 15 amino acids. The CDR3 region is CASSQVGAGVAPLHF. DNA for the CDR3: TGTGCCAGCAGCCAAGTAGGGGCAGGGGTGGCACCCCTCCACTTT.

The chain has TRBV4-3 and TRBJ2-3; D might be TRBD1 (6 bases). CDR1 and CDR2 from the germline V gene are LGHNA and YSLEER. V was clipped by 4 bases and J by 5 bases, with 13 bases between them. The CDR3 loop spans 14 amino acids. The CDR3 loop is CASSLNQGIDTQYF. CDR3 DNA: TGCGCCAGCAGCCTCAATCAGGGGATAGATACGCAGTATTTT.

This clonotype was seen more than once but under ten times. The chain has TRBV7-3 and TRBJ2-1; 10 bases are shared with TRBD2. This CDR3 is 14 amino acids long. Germline values: CDR1 SGHTA, CDR2 FQGTGA. J was trimmed by 8 bases and V by 5 bases; bases with no gene match: 6. The chain's CDR3 is CASSQYGTSDEQFF. CDR3 sequence (DNA): TGTGCCAGCAGCCAGTACGGGACTAGCGATGAGCAGTTCTTC.

This clonotype was seen ten or more times. The chain is built from TRBV7-8 and TRBJ2-7; 8 nucleotides line up with TRBD1. The CDR3 sequence is 15 residues long. Per germline, CDR1 SGHVS and CDR2 FQNEAQ. Germline trimming cut 1 base from V and 1 base from J; bases unmatched to any gene: 3. CDR3 in amino acids: CASSLEQGVSYEQYF. CDR3 nucleotides: TGTGCCAGCAGCTTAGAACAGGGGGTGTCCTACGAGCAGTACTTC.

This clonotype was observed a handful of times. The V and J genes are TRBV20-1 and TRBJ2-7, with 14 bases that match TRBD2. The CDR3 loop spans 14 amino acids. Per germline, CDR1 DFQATT and CDR2 SNEGSKA (reference sequence). V lost 6 bases to trimming and J lost 3 bases; unmatched junction nucleotides: 4. This CDR3 reads CSALGTSGSYEQYF. In DNA form, the CDR3 reads TGCAGTGCCCTCGGGACTAGCGGGAGCTACGAGCAGTACTTC.

The table lists this clonotype with a few counts. This chain uses TRBV20-1 with TRBJ2-2, with unresolved D. The CDR3 has 15 amino acids. Per the germline V gene, CDR1 is DFQATT and CDR2 is SNEGSKA (reference sequence). V lost 4 bases to trimming and J lost 0 bases, with 12 bases between them. The CDR3 loop is CSANIEPANTGELFF. In DNA, the CDR3 is TGCAGTGCTAACATCGAACCCGCGAACACCGGGGAGCTGTTTTTT.

The chain couples TRBV28 to TRBJ1-1; 7 bases align to TRBD1. The CDR3 is 12 amino acids. The trim removed 5 bases at V and 10 bases at J, leaving 7 bases unmatched. Germline CDR1 is MDHEN and CDR2 is SYDVKM. The CDR3 sequence: CASSPRQGVAFF. The CDR3 bases are TGTGCCAGCAGTCCCCGACAGGGCGTAGCTTTCTTT.

In its sample, this clonotype was seen a few times. This chain links TRBV12-3 or TRBV12-4 with TRBJ1-5; 9 bases line up with TRBD1. V dropped 4 bases and J dropped 3; count of bases not matched to a gene: 1. The CDR3 length is 14 residues. The DNA of the CDR3 is TGTGCCAGCAGTTGGACAGGGGACAATCAGCCCCAGCATTTT. The encoded protein is CASSWTGDNQPQHF.

This clonotype was counted a few times. The chain uses TRBV20-1 and TRBJ2-7, with D uncertain. The CDR3 consists of 15 residues. With 8 bases removed from V and 0 bases from J, the gap between germline ends came to 20 bases. Per the germline V gene, CDR1 is DFQATT and CDR2 is SNEGSKA (reference sequence). CDR3: CSTNLVGLHSYEQYF. The CDR3, as DNA: TGCAGTACAAACCTTGTCGGGCTGCACTCCTACGAGCAGTACTTC.